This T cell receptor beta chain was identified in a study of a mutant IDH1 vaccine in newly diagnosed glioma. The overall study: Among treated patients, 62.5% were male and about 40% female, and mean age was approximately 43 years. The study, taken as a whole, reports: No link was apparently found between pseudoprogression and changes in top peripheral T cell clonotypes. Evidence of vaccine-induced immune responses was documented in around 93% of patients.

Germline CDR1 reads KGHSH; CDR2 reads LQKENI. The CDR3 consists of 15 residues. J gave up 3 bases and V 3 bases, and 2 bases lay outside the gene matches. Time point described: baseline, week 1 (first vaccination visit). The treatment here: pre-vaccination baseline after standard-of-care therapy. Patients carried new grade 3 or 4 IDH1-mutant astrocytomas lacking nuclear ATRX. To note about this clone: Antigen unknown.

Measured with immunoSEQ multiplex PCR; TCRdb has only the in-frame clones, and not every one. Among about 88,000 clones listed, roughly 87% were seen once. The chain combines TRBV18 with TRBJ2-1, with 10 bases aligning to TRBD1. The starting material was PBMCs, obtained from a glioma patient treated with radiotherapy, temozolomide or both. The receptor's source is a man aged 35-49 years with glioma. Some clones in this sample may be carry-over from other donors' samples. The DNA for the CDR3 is TGTGCCAGCTCACCTCGGACAGGGGGCTACAATGAGCAGTTCTTC. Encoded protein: CASSPRTGGYNEQFF.